The present T cell receptor (beta chain) was sequenced within a study of blood T cells in healthy people across ages. Whole-study findings and limits: Diversity figures derived from one million T cells were judged to underestimate the true value.

In the case of this clonotype: Its antigen is unidentified.

Russia was home to the donors, healthy Caucasian individuals aged about 6 to 90. Drawing of peripheral blood yielded about 9.8 milliliters from each donor. At least 7 million PBMCs were isolated per sample. Primers used in a second PCR of roughly 6 to 11 cycles were a sample-barcoded 5' primer and a J-beta primer mix. From the 5' RACE reads, TCRdb called clonotypes with MiXCR, one entry per CDR3 protein. The sample comprises hundreds of thousands of distinct CDR3 sequences, approximately 49% of which are singletons, and about 32% rests with the top ten. The CDR3 length is 14 residues. Germline trimming cut 4 bases from V and 4 bases from J; bases unmatched to any gene: 7. CDR1 is GTSNPN and CDR2 is SVGIG in the germline V gene (reference sequence).

The receptor was derived from a woman aged 55-69 years in good health. The sequenced sample was blood. The chain is built from TRBV30 and TRBJ1-3, with TRBD1 matching 7 bases. The DNA for the CDR3 is TGTGCCTGGACCGGGACAGCCCTAGGAAACACCATATATTTT. As protein: CAWTGTALGNTIYF.